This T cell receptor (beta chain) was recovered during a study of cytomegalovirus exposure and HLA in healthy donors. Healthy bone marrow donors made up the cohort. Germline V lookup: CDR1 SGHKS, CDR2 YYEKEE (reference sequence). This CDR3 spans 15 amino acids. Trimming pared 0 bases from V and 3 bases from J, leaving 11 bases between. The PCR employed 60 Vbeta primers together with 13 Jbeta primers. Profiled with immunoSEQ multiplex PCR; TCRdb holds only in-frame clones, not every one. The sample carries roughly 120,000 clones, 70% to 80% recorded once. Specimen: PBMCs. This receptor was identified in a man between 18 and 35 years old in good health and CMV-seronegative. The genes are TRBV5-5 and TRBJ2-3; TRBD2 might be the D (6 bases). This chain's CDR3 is CASSLAGEGTDTQYF. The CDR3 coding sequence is TGTGCCAGCAGCTTGGCGGGAGAAGGGACAGATACGCAGTATTTT.